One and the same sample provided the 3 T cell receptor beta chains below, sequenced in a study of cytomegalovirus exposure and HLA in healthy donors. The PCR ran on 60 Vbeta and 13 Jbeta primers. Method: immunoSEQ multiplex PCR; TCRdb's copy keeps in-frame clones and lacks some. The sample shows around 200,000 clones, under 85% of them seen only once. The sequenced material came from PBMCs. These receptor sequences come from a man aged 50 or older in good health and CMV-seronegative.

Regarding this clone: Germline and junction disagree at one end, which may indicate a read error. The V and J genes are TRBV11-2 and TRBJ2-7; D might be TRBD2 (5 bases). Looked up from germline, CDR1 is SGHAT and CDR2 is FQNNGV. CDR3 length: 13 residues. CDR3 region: CASSIDYLYEQHF. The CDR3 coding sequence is TGTGCCAGCAGCATTGACTACCTCTACGAGCAGCACTTC.

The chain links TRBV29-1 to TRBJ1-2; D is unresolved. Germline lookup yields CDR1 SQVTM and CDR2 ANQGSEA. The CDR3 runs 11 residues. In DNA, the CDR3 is TGCACAACCGCGGGGAATGAGGGCTACACCTTC. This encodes CTTAGNEGYTF.

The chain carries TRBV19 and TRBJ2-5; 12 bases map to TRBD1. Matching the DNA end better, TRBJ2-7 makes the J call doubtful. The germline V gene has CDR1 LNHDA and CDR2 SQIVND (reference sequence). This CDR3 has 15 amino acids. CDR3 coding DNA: TGTGCCAGTAGTATGGGACAGGGGGCCTTATACGAGCAGTACTTC. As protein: CASSMGQGALYEQYF.